This TCR beta chain comes out of a study of T cell changes during pregnancy in multiple sclerosis. This clone was found a few times. TCRdb's copy holds only in-frame clones and misses some; the assay was immunoSEQ multiplex PCR. The sample contains 70,000 to 90,000 clones, around 90% of which appear only once. Trimming removed 3 bases from V and 5 bases from J, with 7 bases in between. Germline CDR1 is LNHDA and CDR2 is SQIVND (reference sequence). The CDR3 extends over 12 amino acids. The starting material was PBMCs, obtained in the first trimester of pregnancy. This sequence was found in a female donor in good health, serving as a control in a pregnancy study. Some clones in this sample may be carry-over from other donors' samples. The chain combines TRBV19 with TRBJ1-1; a possible D gene is TRBD1 (6 bases). This CDR3 reads CASSMRGTEAFF. The CDR3, as DNA: TGTGCCAGTAGTATGAGGGGGACTGAAGCTTTCTTT. The full variable domain, in which reference TRBV19 and TRBJ1-1 provide the parts outside the CDR3, is DGGITQSPKYLFRKEGQNVTLSCEQNLNHDAMYWYRQDPGQGLRLIYYSQIVNDFQKGDIAEGYSVSREKKESFPLTVTSAQKNPTAFYLCASSMRGTEAFFGQGTRLTVV.